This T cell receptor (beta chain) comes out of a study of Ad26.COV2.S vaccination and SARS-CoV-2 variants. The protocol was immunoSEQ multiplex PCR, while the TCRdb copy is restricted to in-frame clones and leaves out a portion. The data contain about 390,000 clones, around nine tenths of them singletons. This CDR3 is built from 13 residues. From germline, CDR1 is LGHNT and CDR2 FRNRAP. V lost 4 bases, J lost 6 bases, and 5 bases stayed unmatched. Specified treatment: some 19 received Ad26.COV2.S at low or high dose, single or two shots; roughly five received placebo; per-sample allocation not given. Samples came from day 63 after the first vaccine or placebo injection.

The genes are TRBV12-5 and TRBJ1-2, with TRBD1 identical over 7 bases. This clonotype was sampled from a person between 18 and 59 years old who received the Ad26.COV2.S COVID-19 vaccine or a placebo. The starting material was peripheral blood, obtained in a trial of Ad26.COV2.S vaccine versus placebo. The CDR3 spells CASGSGGGHGYTF. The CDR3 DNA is TGTGCTAGTGGTTCCGGAGGGGGCCATGGCTACACCTTC.